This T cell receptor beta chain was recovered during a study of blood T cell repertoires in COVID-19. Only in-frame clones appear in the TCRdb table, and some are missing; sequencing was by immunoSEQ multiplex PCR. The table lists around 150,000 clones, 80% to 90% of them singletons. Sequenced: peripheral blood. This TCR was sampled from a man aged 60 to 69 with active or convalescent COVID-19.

The CDR3 region has the DNA TGTGCCAGCAGCTTGGGGCCAGGTTCCTACGAGCAGCAGTACTTC. It is translated as CASSLGPGSYEQQYF. This chain links TRBV5-6 with TRBJ2-7; D not certain. The germline CDR1 and CDR2 sequences are SGHDT and YYEEEE. V was cut by 0 bases and J by 8 bases, with 18 bases left in between. This CDR3 region has 15 residues.